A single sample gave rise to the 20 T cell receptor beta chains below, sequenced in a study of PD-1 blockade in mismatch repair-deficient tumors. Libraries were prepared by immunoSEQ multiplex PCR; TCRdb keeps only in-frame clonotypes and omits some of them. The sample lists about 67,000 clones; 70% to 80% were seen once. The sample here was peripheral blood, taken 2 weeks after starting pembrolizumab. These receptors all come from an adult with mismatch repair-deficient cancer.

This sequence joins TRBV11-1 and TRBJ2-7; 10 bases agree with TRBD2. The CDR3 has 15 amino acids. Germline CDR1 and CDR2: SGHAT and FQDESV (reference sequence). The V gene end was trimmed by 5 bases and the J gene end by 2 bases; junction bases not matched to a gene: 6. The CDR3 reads CASSPGLALTYEQYF. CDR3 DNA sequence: TGTGCCAGCAGCCCGGGACTAGCGTTGACCTACGAGCAGTACTTC.

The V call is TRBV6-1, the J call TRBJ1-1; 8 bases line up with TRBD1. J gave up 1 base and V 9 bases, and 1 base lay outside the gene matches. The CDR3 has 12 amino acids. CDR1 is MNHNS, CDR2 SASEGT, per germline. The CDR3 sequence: CASGTGNTEAFF. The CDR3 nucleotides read TGTGCCAGTGGGACAGGGAACACTGAAGCTTTCTTT.

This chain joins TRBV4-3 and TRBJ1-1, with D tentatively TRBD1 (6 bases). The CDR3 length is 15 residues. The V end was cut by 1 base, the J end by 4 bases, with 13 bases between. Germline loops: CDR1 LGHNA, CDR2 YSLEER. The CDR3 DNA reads TGCGCCAGCAGCCAAGCAGCGGGGGCAGGCACTGAAGCTTTCTTT. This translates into CASSQAAGAGTEAFF.

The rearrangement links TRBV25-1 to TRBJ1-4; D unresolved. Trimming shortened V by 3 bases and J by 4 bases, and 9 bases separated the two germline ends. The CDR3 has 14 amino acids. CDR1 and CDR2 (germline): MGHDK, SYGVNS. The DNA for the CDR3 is TGTGCCAGCAGTGACGAACAGTTTAATGAAAAACTGTTTTTT. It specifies CASSDEQFNEKLFF.

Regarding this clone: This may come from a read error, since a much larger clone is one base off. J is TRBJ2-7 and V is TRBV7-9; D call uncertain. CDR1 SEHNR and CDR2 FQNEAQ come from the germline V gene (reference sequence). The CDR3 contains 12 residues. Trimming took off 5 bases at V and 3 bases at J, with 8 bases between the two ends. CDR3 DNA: TGTGCCAGCAGCCAGGATTGCTACGAGCAGTACTTC. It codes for CASSQDCYEQYF.

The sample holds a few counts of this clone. The CDR3 DNA follows: TGTGCCAGCAGCTTGACCGGGACAGGGCATAGTGAGCAGTTCTTC. Translated: CASSLTGTGHSEQFF. The rearrangement uses TRBV5-6 and TRBJ2-1; TRBD1 matches at 9 bases. Germline V gene sequence: CDR1 SGHDT, CDR2 YYEEEE. The V gene end was trimmed by 1 base and the J gene end by 9 bases; junction bases not matched to a gene: 8. The CDR3 sequence is 15 residues long.

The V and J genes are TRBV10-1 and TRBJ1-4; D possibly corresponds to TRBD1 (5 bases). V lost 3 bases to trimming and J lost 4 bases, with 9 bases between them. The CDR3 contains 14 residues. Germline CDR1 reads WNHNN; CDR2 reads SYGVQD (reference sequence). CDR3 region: CASSDGGSNEKLFF. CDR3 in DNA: TGCGCCAGCAGTGACGGGGGTAGTAATGAAAAACTGTTTTTT.

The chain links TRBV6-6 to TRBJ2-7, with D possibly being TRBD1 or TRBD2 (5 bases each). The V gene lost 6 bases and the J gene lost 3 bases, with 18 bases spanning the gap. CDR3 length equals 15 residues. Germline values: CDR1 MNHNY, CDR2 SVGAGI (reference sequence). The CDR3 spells CASSLSGTQFYEQYF. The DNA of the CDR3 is TGTGCCAGCAGCCTCTCCGGGACCCAATTCTACGAGCAGTACTTC.

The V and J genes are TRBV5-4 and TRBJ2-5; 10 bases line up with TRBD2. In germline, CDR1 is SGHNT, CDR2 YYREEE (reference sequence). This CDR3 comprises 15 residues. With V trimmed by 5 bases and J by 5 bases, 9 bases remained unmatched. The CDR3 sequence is CASSYRAGGQETQYF. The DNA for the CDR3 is TGTGCCAGCAGTTACCGAGCGGGAGGGCAGGAGACCCAGTACTTC.

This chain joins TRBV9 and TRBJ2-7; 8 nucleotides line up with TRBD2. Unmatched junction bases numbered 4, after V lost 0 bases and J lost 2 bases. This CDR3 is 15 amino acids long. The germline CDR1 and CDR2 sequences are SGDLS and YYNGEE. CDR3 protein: CASSVAGGLTYEQYF. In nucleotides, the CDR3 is TGTGCCAGCAGCGTAGCGGGGGGGCTGACCTACGAGCAGTACTTC.

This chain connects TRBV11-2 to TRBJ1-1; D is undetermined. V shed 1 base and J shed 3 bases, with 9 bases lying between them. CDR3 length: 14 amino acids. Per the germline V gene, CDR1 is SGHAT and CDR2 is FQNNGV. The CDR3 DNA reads TGTGCCAGCAGCTTAGGTGGGGTCTACACTGAAGCTTTCTTT. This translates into CASSLGGVYTEAFF.

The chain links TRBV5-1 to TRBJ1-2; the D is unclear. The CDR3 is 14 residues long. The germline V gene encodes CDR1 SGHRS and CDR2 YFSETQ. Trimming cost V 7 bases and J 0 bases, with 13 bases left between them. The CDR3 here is CASFLGPTNYGYTF. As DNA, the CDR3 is TGCGCCAGCTTCTTGGGCCCAACTAACTATGGCTACACCTTC.

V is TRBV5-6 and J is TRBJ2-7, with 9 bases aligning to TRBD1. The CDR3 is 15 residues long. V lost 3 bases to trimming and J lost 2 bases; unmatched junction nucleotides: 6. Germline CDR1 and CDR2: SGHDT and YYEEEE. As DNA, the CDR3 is TGTGCCAGCAGCTCGGTCGGACAGGGGCCCTACGAGCAGTACTTC. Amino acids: CASSSVGQGPYEQYF. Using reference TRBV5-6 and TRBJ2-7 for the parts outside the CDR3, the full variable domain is DAGVTQSPTHLIKTRGQQVTLRCSPKSGHDTVSWYQQALGQGPQFIFQYYEEEERQRGNFPDRFSGHQFPNYSSELNVNALLLGDSALYLCASSSVGQGPYEQYFGPGTRLTVT.

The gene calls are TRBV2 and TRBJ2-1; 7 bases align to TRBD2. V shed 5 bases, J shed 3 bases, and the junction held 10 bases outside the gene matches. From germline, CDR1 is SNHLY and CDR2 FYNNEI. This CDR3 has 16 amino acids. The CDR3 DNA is TGTGCCAGCAGTTCCGGACTAGGTCCGAACTACAATGAGCAGTTCTTC. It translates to CASSSGLGPNYNEQFF.

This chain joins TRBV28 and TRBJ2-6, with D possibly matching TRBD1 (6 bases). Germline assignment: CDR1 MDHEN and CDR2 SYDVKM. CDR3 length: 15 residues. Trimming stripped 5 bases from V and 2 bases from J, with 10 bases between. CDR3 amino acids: CASSDAGAGANVLTF. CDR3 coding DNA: TGTGCCAGCAGTGACGCAGGGGCTGGGGCCAACGTCCTGACTTTC.

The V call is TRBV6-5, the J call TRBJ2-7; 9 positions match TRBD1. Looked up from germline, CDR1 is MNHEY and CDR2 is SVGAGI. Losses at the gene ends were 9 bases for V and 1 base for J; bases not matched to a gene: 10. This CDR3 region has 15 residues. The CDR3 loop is CASAQTGQGSYEQYF. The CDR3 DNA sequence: TGTGCCAGTGCCCAAACGGGACAGGGTTCCTACGAGCAGTACTTC.

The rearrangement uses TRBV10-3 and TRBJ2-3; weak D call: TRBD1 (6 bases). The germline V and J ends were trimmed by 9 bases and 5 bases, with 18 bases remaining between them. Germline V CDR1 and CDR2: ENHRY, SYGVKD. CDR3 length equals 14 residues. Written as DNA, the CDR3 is TGTGCCATTACAGGCAGGGGCGGCGGAGATACGCAGTATTTT. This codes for CAITGRGGGDTQYF.

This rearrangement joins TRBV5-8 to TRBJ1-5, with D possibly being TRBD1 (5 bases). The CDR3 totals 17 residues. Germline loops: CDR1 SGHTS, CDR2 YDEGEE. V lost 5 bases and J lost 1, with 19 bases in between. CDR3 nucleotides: TGTGCCAGCAGTACCCGAACCGGGACCGAAAGCAATCAGCCCCAGCATTTT. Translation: CASSTRTGTESNQPQHF.

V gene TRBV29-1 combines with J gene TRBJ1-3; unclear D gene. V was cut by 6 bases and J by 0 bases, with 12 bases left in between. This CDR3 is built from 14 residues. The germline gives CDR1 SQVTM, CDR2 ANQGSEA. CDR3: CSVVDRPSGNTIYF. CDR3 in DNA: TGCAGCGTCGTGGACCGTCCCTCTGGAAACACCATATATTTT.

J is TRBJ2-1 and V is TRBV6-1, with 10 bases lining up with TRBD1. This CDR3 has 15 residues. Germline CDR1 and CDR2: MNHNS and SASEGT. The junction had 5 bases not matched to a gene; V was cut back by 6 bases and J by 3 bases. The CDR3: CASRSGTGDYNEQFF. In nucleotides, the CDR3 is TGTGCCAGCAGGTCCGGGACAGGGGACTACAATGAGCAGTTCTTC.